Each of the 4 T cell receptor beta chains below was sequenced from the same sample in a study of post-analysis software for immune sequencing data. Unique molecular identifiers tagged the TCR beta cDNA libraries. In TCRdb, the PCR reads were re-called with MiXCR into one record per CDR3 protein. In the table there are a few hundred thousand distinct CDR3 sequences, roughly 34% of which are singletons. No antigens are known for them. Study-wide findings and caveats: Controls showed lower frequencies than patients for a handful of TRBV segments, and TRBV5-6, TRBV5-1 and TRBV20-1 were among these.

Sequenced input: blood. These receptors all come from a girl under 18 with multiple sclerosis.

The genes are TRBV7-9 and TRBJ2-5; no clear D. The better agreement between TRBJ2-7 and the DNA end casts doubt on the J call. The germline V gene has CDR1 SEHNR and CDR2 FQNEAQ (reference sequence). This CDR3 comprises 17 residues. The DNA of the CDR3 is TGTGCCAGCAGCTTAATGCCGGTTGGAATAATTATGCCCGAGCAGTACTTC. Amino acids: CASSLMPVGIIMPEQYF.

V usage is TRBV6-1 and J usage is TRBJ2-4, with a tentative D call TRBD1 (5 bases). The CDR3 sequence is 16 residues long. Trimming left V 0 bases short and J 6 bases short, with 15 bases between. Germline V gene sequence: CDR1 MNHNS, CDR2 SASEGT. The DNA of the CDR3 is TGTGCCAGCAGTGAAGCGCTCCAGGGCTTTGCAAACATTCAGTACTTC. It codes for CASSEALQGFANIQYF.

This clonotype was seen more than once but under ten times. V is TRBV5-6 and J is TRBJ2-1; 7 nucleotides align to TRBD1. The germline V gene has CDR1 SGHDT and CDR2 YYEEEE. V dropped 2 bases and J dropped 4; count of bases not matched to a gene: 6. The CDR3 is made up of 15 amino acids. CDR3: CASSFEGANYNEQFF. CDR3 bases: TGTGCCAGCAGCTTTGAGGGGGCGAATTACAATGAGCAGTTCTTC.

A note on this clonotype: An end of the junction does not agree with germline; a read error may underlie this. The CDR3 nucleotides are TGTGCCAGCAGTTTATCCCGAAGCACCAACTATGACTACACCTTC. Translating gives CASSLSRSTNYDYTF. This rearrangement joins TRBV27 to TRBJ1-2, with D hard to call. This CDR3 has 15 residues. Germline CDR1 MNHEY, CDR2 SMNVEV (reference sequence).